In its sample, the clone carrying this T cell receptor (beta chain) was seen a few times. Its antigen remains unknown. CDR3 size: 16 residues. The ends lost 3 bases at V and 2 bases at J; junction bases unmatched: 6. The sample is drawn from a study of T cell repertoires in cytomegalovirus infection. Study-level background: HLA-C-restricted CMV epitopes, recently identified, and well-studied HLA-B-restricted ones were used by the study. Both a matching HLA type and CMV infection were indicated by public TCR beta signatures.

TCRdb reprocessed the reads with MiXCR, giving one entry per CDR3 protein. The data show about 400,000 distinct CDR3 sequences, approximately 30% seen once. Study results and caveats: Dominating the ex vivo response were HLA-C-restricted CMV-specific TCR beta clonotypes. Of the TCR beta families, the public ones yielded a cumulative frequency that identified carriers of CMV plus the relevant HLA.

This clonotype was obtained from a human donor in good health (CMV status not recorded). Some clones in this sample may be carry-over from other donors' samples. The chain employs TRBV12-3 or TRBV12-4 and TRBJ1-5; 8 bases fit TRBD1. The sample in question was cultured PBMCs, obtained from culture after CMV antigen stimulation. The CDR3: CASSFGQGAGNQPQHF. The DNA for the CDR3 is TGTGCCAGCAGTTTCGGGCAGGGGGCTGGCAATCAGCCCCAGCATTTT.